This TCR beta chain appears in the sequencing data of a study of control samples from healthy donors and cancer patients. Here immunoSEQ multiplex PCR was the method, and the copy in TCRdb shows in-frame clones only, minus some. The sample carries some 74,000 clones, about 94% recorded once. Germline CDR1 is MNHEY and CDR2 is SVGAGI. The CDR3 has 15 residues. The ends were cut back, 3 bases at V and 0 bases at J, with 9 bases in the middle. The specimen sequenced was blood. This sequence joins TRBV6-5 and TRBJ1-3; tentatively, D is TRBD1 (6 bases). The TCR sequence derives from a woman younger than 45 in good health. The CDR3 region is CASSYGDNSGNTIYF. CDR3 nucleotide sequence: TGTGCCAGCAGTTATGGGGACAACTCTGGAAACACCATATATTTT.